This paragraph reports one TCR beta chain. Its antigen remains unidentified. Breast cancer patients provided tissue from their axillary draining lymph nodes. Germline V gene lookup returns CDR1 SGHAT and CDR2 FQNNGV. The CDR3 covers 14 residues. Trimming took off 7 bases at V and 3 bases at J, with 15 bases between the two ends. TCRdb re-analysed the multiplex PCR reads in MiXCR, keeping a single row per CDR3 protein. The profile covers 150,000 to 200,000 distinct CDR3 sequences, with 25% to 40% appearing a single time and roughly 4.3% taken by the ten largest. The sample comes from a study of breast tumors, draining lymph nodes, adjacent tissues. Study observations and caveats: Data only fit, rather than demonstrated, lymph node origin of most tumor T cells. Tumor repertoires ranked between lymph nodes and nontumor tissue in diversity, with V and J gene preferences. Data fit most tumor T cells coming from lymph node, expanding in tumor. Tumor and nontumor repertoires were significantly more similar in luminal-like than in basal-like breast cancer.

The receptor's source is a female donor with breast cancer. Some clones in this sample may be carry-over from other donors' samples. The material sequenced was axillary lymph node tissue. The chain is built from TRBV11-2 and TRBJ1-1, with TRBD1 as a possible D gene (6 bases). The CDR3 protein is CASTGTSIYTEAFF. In DNA form, the CDR3 reads TGTGCCAGCACCGGGACATCCATCTACACTGAAGCTTTCTTT.